These 31 T cell receptor beta chains share one sample of origin, sequenced in a study of shared clonotypes between healthy human individuals. Only in-frame clones appear in the TCRdb table, and some are missing; sequencing was by immunoSEQ multiplex PCR. The sample consists of about 2,500,000 clones, about 92% of them appearing once. The sample was naive CD4+ T cells sorted from blood. Stated subset: CD45RA+ positively selected. These receptors were taken from a man between 18 and 35 years old in good health.

The V call is TRBV7-3, the J call TRBJ1-4; weak D call: TRBD1 (5 bases). The CDR3 is made up of 15 amino acids. The germline CDR1 and CDR2 sequences are SGHTA and FQGTGA. V was pared by 5 bases and J by 3 bases, with 13 bases between. The CDR3 region is CASSLSGASNEKLFF. The DNA of the CDR3 is TGTGCCAGCAGCCTTAGCGGGGCGTCTAATGAAAAACTGTTTTTT.

This chain uses TRBV19 with TRBJ2-5; possibly TRBD1 for D (5 bases). Germline-derived CDR1 and CDR2 are LNHDA and SQIVND (reference sequence). Trimming stripped 5 bases from V and 5 bases from J, with 18 bases between. CDR3 size: 15 residues. This CDR3 reads CASSDTATGRETQYF. CDR3 DNA: TGTGCCAGTAGTGACACGGCCACAGGAAGGGAGACCCAGTACTTC.

The chain combines TRBV30 with TRBJ2-4, with 12 bases matching TRBD2. The V segment lost 1 base and the J segment 8 bases; nucleotides outside the gene matches: 6. The CDR3 contains 15 residues. Germline CDR1 is GTSNPN and CDR2 is SVGIG (reference sequence). This chain's CDR3 is CAWSAATSGRDIQYF. The CDR3 DNA reads as TGTGCCTGGAGTGCCGCGACTAGCGGGAGAGACATTCAGTACTTC.

The rearrangement uses TRBV6-5 and TRBJ1-1; possible D gene TRBD1, 5 bases. The CDR3 contains 14 residues. Germline-derived CDR1 and CDR2 are MNHEY and SVGAGI. V lost 4 bases and J 0 bases, leaving 9 bases between the germline ends. CDR3 nucleotide sequence: TGTGCCAGCAGTTTCGACAGAATGAACACTGAAGCTTTCTTT. Residues: CASSFDRMNTEAFF.

V is TRBV6-5 and J is TRBJ2-7; D remains ambiguous. CDR1 is MNHEY, CDR2 SVGAGI, per germline. The CDR3 sequence is 14 residues long. With 6 bases removed from V and 7 bases from J, the gap between germline ends came to 19 bases. This CDR3 reads CASSRTDRGGEQYF. CDR3 nucleotides: TGTGCCAGCAGCCGAACGGACCGAGGTGGGGAGCAGTACTTC.

The chain couples TRBV10-2 to TRBJ1-6; the D is unclear. The CDR3 runs 14 residues. Trimming pared 4 bases from V and 3 bases from J, leaving 7 bases between. From germline, CDR1 is WSHSY and CDR2 SAAADI. CDR3 sequence (DNA): TGCGCCAGCAGTGGCACAGTCTATAATTCACCCCTCCACTTT. Translating gives CASSGTVYNSPLHF.

This clone was counted once. The chain is built from TRBV18 and TRBJ2-2, with D possibly TRBD1 on 6 matching bases. This CDR3 comprises 15 residues. V dropped 1 base and J dropped 7 bases, with 13 bases sitting between them. CDR1 and CDR2 (germline): KGHSH, LQKENI. The CDR3: CASSPQAPDSGELFF. CDR3 nucleotides: TGTGCCAGCTCACCACAAGCCCCGGACAGCGGGGAGCTGTTTTTT.

The chain joins TRBV28 to TRBJ1-2; unclear D gene. The ends were cut back, 7 bases at V and 4 bases at J, with 10 bases in the middle. The CDR3 sequence is 12 residues long. Germline CDR1 and CDR2: MDHEN and SYDVKM. The CDR3 coding sequence is TGTGCCAGCAAGCAACAGCCCTATGGCTACACCTTC. Encoded protein: CASKQQPYGYTF.

The rearrangement uses TRBV19 and TRBJ2-2; the D is unclear. The germline gives CDR1 LNHDA, CDR2 SQIVND (reference sequence). V lost 7 bases, J lost 0 bases, and 12 bases lay in between. The length of the CDR3 is 15 residues. CDR3 bases: TGTGCCAGTATAGGTGGGGAAGCGAACACCGGGGAGCTGTTTTTT. Translated, it gives CASIGGEANTGELFF.

The chain couples TRBV7-6 to TRBJ1-5, with D unclear. The CDR3 covers 13 residues. Trimming took off 4 bases at V and 6 bases at J, with 10 bases between the two ends. The germline CDR1 and CDR2 sequences are SGHVS and FNYEAQ. CDR3 nucleotides: TGTGCCAGCAGCTGGCAGGAACGTCAGCCCCAGCATTTT. This sequence encodes CASSWQERQPQHF. Together with reference TRBV7-6 and TRBJ1-5, the CDR3 gives the full variable domain: GAGVSQSPRYKVTKRGQDVALRCDPISGHVSLYWYRQALGQGPEFLTYFNYEAQQDKSGLPNDRFSAERPEGSISTLTIQRTEQRDSAMYRCASSWQERQPQHFGDGTRLSIL.

The chain employs TRBV5-6 and TRBJ2-2, with 9 nucleotides matching TRBD1. The J segment lost 6 bases and the V segment lost 1 base, leaving 1 base of the junction unmatched. The CDR3 is made up of 14 amino acids. The germline gives CDR1 SGHDT, CDR2 YYEEEE. The CDR3 sequence: CASSLTGGSGELFF. In nucleotides, the CDR3 is TGTGCCAGCAGCTTGACAGGGGGCTCCGGGGAGCTGTTTTTT. The whole variable domain, filled in from reference TRBV5-6 and TRBJ2-2, reads DAGVTQSPTHLIKTRGQQVTLRCSPKSGHDTVSWYQQALGQGPQFIFQYYEEEERQRGNFPDRFSGHQFPNYSSELNVNALLLGDSALYLCASSLTGGSGELFFGEGSRLTVL.

A single count supports this clone. This sample includes further DNA sequences coding for the same CDR3. This rearrangement joins TRBV2 to TRBJ2-5; 12 positions match TRBD2. CDR1 is SNHLY and CDR2 is FYNNEI in the germline V gene. The CDR3 is 15 amino acids. J was trimmed by 2 bases and V by 6 bases; bases with no gene match: 4. The DNA of the CDR3 is TGTGCCAGCAGGACTAGCGGGAGTCCGCAAGAGACCCAGTACTTC. Its translation is CASRTSGSPQETQYF.

V usage is TRBV27 and J usage is TRBJ1-6; D not certain. Germline V gene sequence: CDR1 MNHEY, CDR2 SMNVEV (reference sequence). The CDR3 has 13 amino acids. V was trimmed by 5 bases and J by 6 bases, leaving 8 bases between them. The DNA of the CDR3 is TGTGCCAGCAGTAGCCGGCTTAATTCACCCCTCCACTTT. Translated: CASSSRLNSPLHF.

The chain joins TRBV11-2 to TRBJ2-1; D is uncertain. Germline CDR1 is SGHAT and CDR2 is FQNNGV. Trimming shortened V by 2 bases and J by 6 bases, and 14 bases separated the two germline ends. The CDR3 runs to 15 residues. As DNA, the CDR3 is TGTGCCAGCAGCTTACTATCTGGCAGATTCAATGAGCAGTTCTTC. It yields the protein CASSLLSGRFNEQFF.

To note about this clone: Other DNA sequences of this sample code for an identical CDR3. This chain joins TRBV27 and TRBJ2-5, with TRBD2 matching over 14 bases. The CDR3 covers 15 residues. J was trimmed by 2 bases and V by 6 bases; bases with no gene match: 2. From germline, CDR1 is MNHEY and CDR2 SMNVEV (reference sequence). The CDR3 region is CASSGLAGGQETQYF. CDR3 DNA: TGTGCCAGCAGCGGACTAGCGGGGGGACAAGAGACCCAGTACTTC.

The chain uses TRBV28 and TRBJ1-3; D is ambiguous. V gave up 6 bases and J gave up 1 base, with 4 bases separating them. The CDR3 extends over 12 amino acids. The germline V gene has CDR1 MDHEN and CDR2 SYDVKM. The chain's CDR3 is CASRGSGNTIYF. CDR3 sequence (DNA): TGTGCCAGCAGGGGATCTGGAAACACCATATATTTT. The full variable domain, with the rest looked up from reference TRBV28 and TRBJ1-3, is DVKVTQSSRYLVKRTGEKVFLECVQDMDHENMFWYRQDPGLGLRLIYFSYDVKMKEKGDIPEGYSVSREKKERFSLILESASTNQTSMYLCASRGSGNTIYFGEGSWLTVV.

V is TRBV18 and J is TRBJ1-1; tentative D call: TRBD1 (5 bases). This CDR3 region has 20 residues. V was clipped by 2 bases and J by 0 bases, with 25 bases between them. Germline V gene lookup returns CDR1 KGHSH and CDR2 LQKENI. Here the CDR3 reads CASSPNPLRSGTGLNTEAFF. The CDR3 bases are TGTGCCAGCTCACCAAACCCCCTGCGATCCGGGACCGGATTGAACACTGAAGCTTTCTTT.

The chain combines TRBV19 with TRBJ1-4; D remains ambiguous. The V gene's germline CDR1 is LNHDA and CDR2 SQIVND (reference sequence). The V and J ends lost 6 bases and 7 bases respectively, with 15 bases between them. The CDR3 is made up of 14 amino acids. Here the CDR3 DNA reads TGTGCCAGTAGAGAGTTGGGGATCGGTGAAAAACTGTTTTTT. It encodes CASRELGIGEKLFF.

This clone was observed once. This chain connects TRBV7-8 to TRBJ1-5; D perhaps matches TRBD1 (5 bases). The CDR3 covers 15 residues. The germline V gene has CDR1 SGHVS and CDR2 FQNEAQ. Between the trimmed V and J ends, which lost 7 bases and 6 bases, there was a span of 19 bases. Here the CDR3 reads CASTLGGTGSQPQHF. The DNA for the CDR3 is TGTGCCAGCACCCTGGGGGGGACGGGGAGTCAGCCCCAGCATTTT.

The V call is TRBV5-1, the J call TRBJ2-3, with 8 bases that match TRBD2. V shed 2 bases and J 2 bases; nucleotides not matched to a gene: 4. Per germline, CDR1 SGHRS and CDR2 YFSETQ. CDR3 length equals 15 residues. The CDR3 loop reads CASSFQRGPTDTQYF. The CDR3 region has the DNA TGCGCCAGCAGCTTCCAGCGGGGGCCCACAGATACGCAGTATTTT.

The rearrangement joins TRBV5-1 to TRBJ1-6, with 11 nucleotides matching TRBD1. V shed 4 bases, J shed 9 bases, and the junction held 6 bases outside the gene matches. The CDR3 has 15 residues. Germline V gene sequence: CDR1 SGHRS, CDR2 YFSETQ. The CDR3 bases are TGCGCCAGCAGCAGGACAGGGGGCGAGGGTTCACCCCTCCACTTT. Its protein product is CASSRTGGEGSPLHF.

The V call is TRBV6-1, the J call TRBJ2-1; tentative D call: TRBD2 (6 bases). Trimming removed 0 bases at V and 6 bases at J, with 12 bases between. This CDR3 region has 15 residues. Germline loops: CDR1 MNHNS, CDR2 SASEGT. CDR3 bases: TGTGCCAGCAGTGAAGCCCGGGAGTGGGGCAATGAGCAGTTCTTC. Its translation is CASSEAREWGNEQFF.

The chain combines TRBV5-8 with TRBJ2-1; possibly TRBD2 for D (7 bases). The CDR3 runs to 14 residues. Looked up from germline, CDR1 is SGHTS and CDR2 is YDEGEE. Trimming stripped 2 bases from V and 8 bases from J, with 14 bases between. The CDR3 is CASSLGGGGDEQFF. The CDR3 DNA reads as TGTGCCAGCAGCTTAGGGGGGGGAGGTGATGAGCAGTTCTTC.

V and J are TRBV7-2 and TRBJ2-7, with D uncertain. Trimming cost V 1 base and J 2 bases, with 9 bases left between them. The germline V gene encodes CDR1 SGHTA and CDR2 FQGNSA. This CDR3 region has 14 residues. The chain's CDR3 is CASSLGQIPYEQYF. CDR3 DNA sequence: TGTGCCAGCAGCTTAGGTCAAATCCCCTACGAGCAGTACTTC. Together with reference TRBV7-2 and TRBJ2-7, the CDR3 gives the full variable domain: GAGVSQSPSNKVTEKGKDVELRCDPISGHTALYWYRQSLGQGLEFLIYFQGNSAPDKSGLPSDRFSAERTGGSVSTLTIQRTQQEDSAVYLCASSLGQIPYEQYFGPGTRLTVT.

This chain joins TRBV7-9 and TRBJ1-4; D is uncertain. V lost 0 bases and J 5 bases, leaving 10 bases between the germline ends. The CDR3 is made up of 15 amino acids. The V gene's germline CDR1 is SEHNR and CDR2 FQNEAQ (reference sequence). The CDR3 protein is CASSLAAQTNEKLFF. The DNA of the CDR3 is TGTGCCAGCAGCTTAGCGGCTCAGACCAATGAAAAACTGTTTTTT.

The chain has TRBV27 and TRBJ2-5, with D uncertain. The CDR3 has 15 amino acids. Trimming stripped 0 bases from V and 0 bases from J, with 8 bases between. Germline V gene lookup returns CDR1 MNHEY and CDR2 SMNVEV (reference sequence). The CDR3 coding sequence is TGTGCCAGCAGTTTATCCCAGATGTACCAAGAGACCCAGTACTTC. Translation gives CASSLSQMYQETQYF.

V is TRBV5-4 and J is TRBJ1-4, with TRBD1 identical over 8 bases. With 4 bases clipped from V and 5 bases from J, the junction kept 4 bases outside the gene matches. There are 14 residues in the CDR3. Germline V gene data show CDR1 as SGHNT and CDR2 as YYREEE (reference sequence). The CDR3 is CASSRTGPNEKLFF. The CDR3 DNA reads TGTGCCAGCAGCCGGACAGGGCCGAATGAAAAACTGTTTTTT.

This chain connects TRBV6-1 to TRBJ1-6; 7 bases match TRBD1. The CDR3 totals 13 residues. Trimming at V came to 6 bases and at J to 10 bases, leaving 6 bases not matched to a gene. CDR1 and CDR2 (germline): MNHNS, SASEGT. The CDR3 here is CASRAGGISPLHF. For the CDR3, the DNA is TGTGCCAGCAGAGCAGGGGGAATCTCACCCCTCCACTTT.

The genes are TRBV5-6 and TRBJ1-2; 8 bases map to TRBD1. With 4 bases clipped from V and 5 bases from J, the junction kept 4 bases outside the gene matches. There are 13 residues in the CDR3. From germline, CDR1 is SGHDT and CDR2 YYEEEE. The CDR3 nucleotides are TGTGCCAGCAGCCTACAGGGGGGGTATGGCTACACCTTC. Translating gives CASSLQGGYGYTF.

The chain combines TRBV6-5 with TRBJ2-1; no clear D. Germline CDR1 is MNHEY and CDR2 is SVGAGI. The germline V and J ends were trimmed by 5 bases and 6 bases, with 17 bases remaining between them. CDR3 size: 15 residues. CDR3 residues: CASSNNLPRVNEQFF. CDR3 bases: TGTGCCAGCAGTAACAACTTGCCTCGGGTCAATGAGCAGTTCTTC.

The V gene is TRBV27, the J gene TRBJ2-7, with D uncertain. CDR1 and CDR2 (germline): MNHEY, SMNVEV (reference sequence). V was pared by 5 bases and J by 3 bases, with 14 bases between. CDR3 length: 14 amino acids. The CDR3 DNA follows: TGTGCCAGCAGTCCCGACACCTTCGACTACGAGCAGTACTTC. Encoded protein: CASSPDTFDYEQYF.